The 32 T cell receptor beta chains given below trace back to one sample, sequenced in a study of CD8 T cells in Susac syndrome. Random hexamers were used to reverse transcribe the RNA input (roughly 0.5 to 1 ug). A single record per CDR3 protein comes from TCRdb applying MiXCR to the immunoSEQ multiplex PCR reads. This repertoire shows 100,000 to 150,000 distinct CDR3 sequences, around 95% found once; its top ten account for 0.2% to 0.25%. Source material: CD8+ T cells from PBMCs. The source of these receptors is a human donor with Susac syndrome.

This chain connects TRBV20-1 to TRBJ1-1; 9 nucleotides line up with TRBD1. Germline V gene sequence: CDR1 DFQATT, CDR2 SNEGSKA (reference sequence). V shed 4 bases, J shed 3 bases, and the junction held 3 bases outside the gene matches. This CDR3 has 13 amino acids. The CDR3 spells CSATRDRDTEAFF. As DNA, the CDR3 is TGCAGTGCTACACGGGACAGGGACACTGAAGCTTTCTTT.

V and J are TRBV6-2 or TRBV6-3 and TRBJ1-1; D unresolved. The CDR3 runs to 12 residues. V shed 2 bases and J shed 6 bases, with 7 bases lying between them. CDR1 is MNHEY and CDR2 is SVGEGT in the germline V gene. CDR3 nucleotides: TGTGCCAGCAGTTACCCCCGTCCTGAAGCTTTCTTT. Residues: CASSYPRPEAFF.

This clonotype was detected only once. The chain carries TRBV20-1 and TRBJ2-3; tentatively, D is TRBD2 (5 bases). This CDR3 region has 15 residues. Germline V lookup: CDR1 DFQATT, CDR2 SNEGSKA (reference sequence). Deletions cut 5 bases from V and 5 bases from J, with 20 bases between. This CDR3 is CSAPQEGERVDTQYF. The CDR3 DNA reads TGCAGTGCTCCGCAAGAGGGCGAAAGGGTAGATACGCAGTATTTT.

The V gene is TRBV24-1, the J gene TRBJ1-2; D uncertain. The CDR3 loop spans 14 amino acids. Germline V gives CDR1 KGHDR, CDR2 SFDVKD. Trimming left V 4 bases short and J 2 bases short, with 10 bases between. CDR3 residues: CATSDPTENYGYTF. The CDR3 nucleotides read TGTGCCACCAGTGACCCGACGGAAAACTATGGCTACACCTTC.

The chain joins TRBV4-2 to TRBJ2-6; D unclear. This CDR3 spans 18 amino acids. Germline V gene data show CDR1 as LGHNA and CDR2 as YNFKEQ. V lost 3 bases and J 0 bases, leaving 15 bases between the germline ends. CDR3 coding DNA: TGTGCCAGCAGCCAGCTCTCGAGCCCTTACTCTGGGGCCAACGTCCTGACTTTC. Translation: CASSQLSSPYSGANVLTF.

The rearrangement uses TRBV9 and TRBJ1-1; 10 nucleotides align to TRBD1. Germline CDR1 SGDLS, CDR2 YYNGEE. Trimming took 5 bases from V and 5 from J; bases not matched to a gene: 15. The CDR3 runs to 17 residues. Here the CDR3 DNA reads TGTGCCAGCAGTCGAGATTCCCGGGACAGGGGTTGGACTGAAGCTTTCTTT. Amino acid sequence: CASSRDSRDRGWTEAFF.

This chain joins TRBV29-1 and TRBJ1-1; D perhaps matches TRBD1 (5 bases). V was trimmed by 4 bases and J by 0 bases, leaving 9 bases between them. Germline V gives CDR1 SQVTM, CDR2 ANQGSEA. The CDR3 is 13 amino acids. Written as DNA, the CDR3 is TGCAGCGTTGTGGCAGGGTTGAACACTGAAGCTTTCTTT. Its translation: CSVVAGLNTEAFF.

This chain uses TRBV19 with TRBJ2-7; 8 bases are shared with TRBD2. CDR1 LNHDA and CDR2 SQIVND come from the germline V gene (reference sequence). This CDR3 spans 14 amino acids. The junction had 7 bases not matched to a gene; V was cut back by 7 bases and J by 2 bases. The CDR3 nucleotides read TGTGCCAGTAAGGCGGCTAGCGGGCCCTACGAGCAGTACTTC. Amino acids: CASKAASGPYEQYF.

J is TRBJ1-5 and V is TRBV20-1; tentatively, D is TRBD1 (6 bases). The germline V gene has CDR1 DFQATT and CDR2 SNEGSKA (reference sequence). The length of the CDR3 is 20 residues. Trimming shortened V by 0 bases and J by 3 bases, and 27 bases separated the two germline ends. The CDR3 spells CSARDSPYAPGTTLNQPQHF. Written as DNA, the CDR3 is TGCAGTGCTAGAGATAGCCCTTATGCCCCGGGGACAACTCTCAATCAGCCCCAGCATTTT.

The V and J genes are TRBV5-1 and TRBJ2-7; D is perhaps TRBD1 or TRBD2 (5 bases each). The V and J ends lost 4 bases and 0 bases respectively, with 17 bases between them. CDR1 SGHRS and CDR2 YFSETQ come from the germline V gene. The CDR3 contains 16 residues. The CDR3 DNA reads as TGCGCCAGCAGCCCGGTAGGGACGGAATTCTCCTACGAGCAGTACTTC. It codes for CASSPVGTEFSYEQYF.

The V call is TRBV7-9, the J call TRBJ2-1; 11 nucleotides agree with TRBD1. Trimming removed 4 bases from V and 8 bases from J; junction bases left unmatched: 10. Germline-derived CDR1 and CDR2 are SEHNR and FQNEAQ (reference sequence). The CDR3 consists of 16 residues. This chain's CDR3 is CASSSNRDRGFDEQFF. As DNA, the CDR3 is TGTGCCAGCAGCTCGAACCGGGACAGGGGGTTTGATGAGCAGTTCTTC.

This chain uses TRBV27 with TRBJ2-7, with TRBD2 identical over 8 bases. The germline V gene encodes CDR1 MNHEY and CDR2 SMNVEV (reference sequence). V trimming: 5 bases; J trimming: 2 bases; junction bases outside the gene matches: 11. This CDR3 has 16 residues. The DNA of the CDR3 is TGTGCCAGCAGTGCCGTACTAGCGGACCCCACCTACGAGCAGTACTTC. It translates to CASSAVLADPTYEQYF.

The chain links TRBV6-2 or TRBV6-3 to TRBJ1-5; D is unresolved. The germline V and J ends were trimmed by 9 bases and 6 bases, with 6 bases remaining between them. CDR1 and CDR2 from the germline V gene are MNHEY and SVGEGT. The length of the CDR3 is 10 residues. The CDR3 bases are TGTGCCAGTCCCTGTCAGCCCCAGCATTTT. Protein sequence: CASPCQPQHF.

V and J are TRBV4-1 and TRBJ2-1, with 14 nucleotides matching TRBD2. From germline, CDR1 is MGHRA and CDR2 YSYEKL. CDR3 length equals 15 residues. Trimming at V came to 1 base and at J to 8 bases, leaving 1 base not matched to a gene. The CDR3 coding sequence is TGCGCCAGCAGCCAAGGACTAGCGGGAGGGTATGAGCAGTTCTTC. As protein: CASSQGLAGGYEQFF.

The table lists this clonotype with a count of one. The V call is TRBV5-4, the J call TRBJ2-3, with D possibly matching TRBD2 (5 bases). The germline CDR1 and CDR2 sequences are SGHNT and YYREEE (reference sequence). V dropped 0 bases and J dropped 3 bases, with 14 bases sitting between them. The CDR3 loop spans 16 amino acids. The CDR3, as DNA: TGTGCCAGCAGCTTGGTGGGCCGCCGGAGGACAGATACGCAGTATTTT. Protein: CASSLVGRRRTDTQYF. The full variable domain, its missing parts supplied by reference TRBV5-4 and TRBJ2-3, is ETGVTQSPTHLIKTRGQQVTLRCSSQSGHNTVSWYQQALGQGPQFIFQYYREEENGRGNFPPRFSGLQFPNYSSELNVNALELDDSALYLCASSLVGRRRTDTQYFGPGTRLTVL.

The rearrangement joins TRBV27 to TRBJ1-5; possibly TRBD1 for D (5 bases). Germline CDR1 MNHEY, CDR2 SMNVEV (reference sequence). V lost 3 bases to trimming and J lost 6 bases, with 12 bases between them. The CDR3 extends over 14 amino acids. This chain's CDR3 is CASSLGGDTQPQHF. The CDR3 nucleotides read TGTGCCAGCAGTTTGGGAGGGGATACTCAGCCCCAGCATTTT.

This rearrangement joins TRBV12-3 or TRBV12-4 to TRBJ2-5; TRBD2 might be the D (6 bases). The CDR3 extends over 16 amino acids. Trimming removed 6 bases from V and 5 bases from J, with 22 bases in between. The CDR3 spells CASSPLGRDRGETQYF. CDR3 DNA: TGTGCCAGCAGCCCCCTCGGCAGGGACCGGGGGGAGACCCAGTACTTC.

The J gene is TRBJ2-3, the V gene TRBV6-4, with TRBD2 identical over 9 bases. After removal of 5 bases from V and 2 bases from J, the junction contained 2 bases not matched to a gene. Germline CDR1 is MRHNA and CDR2 is SNTAGT. This CDR3 contains 14 residues. CDR3 region: CASSSSGTTDTQYF. As DNA, the CDR3 is TGTGCCAGCAGTTCTAGCGGGACCACAGATACGCAGTATTTT.

The chain has TRBV7-6 and TRBJ2-1; D unclear. CDR1 is SGHVS and CDR2 is FNYEAQ in the germline V gene. The CDR3 totals 14 residues. V was cut by 0 bases and J by 4 bases, with 7 bases left in between. The CDR3 here is CASSLAAVYNEQFF. CDR3 bases: TGTGCCAGCAGCTTAGCTGCCGTTTACAATGAGCAGTTCTTC.

The J gene is TRBJ2-3, the V gene TRBV15; perhaps D is TRBD1 or TRBD2 (5 bases each). Germline V gene data show CDR1 as LNHNV and CDR2 as YYDKDF (reference sequence). With 5 bases removed from V and 1 base from J, the gap between germline ends came to 16 bases. The CDR3 covers 16 residues. The CDR3 DNA reads as TGTGCCACCAGCCCGATACGAGGGGCCGGCACAGATACGCAGTATTTT. Translation gives CATSPIRGAGTDTQYF.

This chain's CDR3 is CASSQLTLAGALNEQYF. CDR3 bases: TGTGCCAGCAGCCAGCTGACCTTAGCGGGAGCGCTGAACGAGCAGTACTTC. V gene TRBV27 combines with J gene TRBJ2-7; 9 bases match TRBD2. The J segment lost 5 bases and the V segment lost 6 bases, leaving 17 bases of the junction unmatched. This CDR3 contains 17 residues. CDR1 MNHEY and CDR2 SMNVEV come from the germline V gene (reference sequence).

The gene calls are TRBV20-1 and TRBJ2-5, with 14 positions matching TRBD2. CDR3 size: 19 residues. Germline V gene lookup returns CDR1 DFQATT and CDR2 SNEGSKA (reference sequence). Losses at the gene ends were 3 bases for V and 5 bases for J; bases not matched to a gene: 17. This CDR3 is CSARIPGLAGVLQVETQYF. For the CDR3, the DNA is TGCAGTGCTAGGATACCGGGACTAGCGGGGGTACTCCAAGTGGAGACCCAGTACTTC.

The V gene is TRBV19, the J gene TRBJ2-2; no firm D call. CDR1 is LNHDA, CDR2 SQIVND, per germline (reference sequence). V lost 3 bases, J lost 5 bases, and 7 bases lay in between. The CDR3 contains 13 residues. The CDR3: CASSIGRTGELFF. The CDR3 DNA sequence: TGTGCCAGTAGTATCGGTCGAACCGGGGAGCTGTTTTTT.

The chain employs TRBV9 and TRBJ1-2; the match to TRBD1 covers 8 bases. With 3 bases clipped from V and 6 bases from J, the junction kept 7 bases outside the gene matches. CDR1 SGDLS and CDR2 YYNGEE come from the germline V gene. The CDR3 contains 14 residues. This CDR3 reads CASSGVTGEHGYTF. CDR3 nucleotide sequence: TGTGCCAGCAGCGGAGTGACAGGGGAACATGGCTACACCTTC.

The CDR3 loop reads CASSLGTGPYNEQFF. Written as DNA, the CDR3 is TGTGCCAGCAGCTTAGGGACAGGGCCCTACAATGAGCAGTTCTTC. The chain combines TRBV11-1 with TRBJ2-1; 8 bases map to TRBD1. Germline V lookup: CDR1 SGHAT, CDR2 FQDESV (reference sequence). The CDR3 sequence is 15 residues long. Trimming removed 1 base from V and 2 bases from J; junction bases left unmatched: 1.

This clonotype was seen a single time. The chain has TRBV20-1 and TRBJ2-2, with 10 bases identical to TRBD2. Germline V lookup: CDR1 DFQATT, CDR2 SNEGSKA (reference sequence). The CDR3 covers 17 residues. V was pared by 0 bases and J by 5 bases, with 9 bases of the junction left unmatched. The CDR3 sequence: CSARDRPSGRVTGELFF. CDR3 nucleotides: TGCAGTGCTAGAGACCGTCCTAGCGGGAGAGTAACCGGGGAGCTGTTTTTT.

The V and J genes are TRBV6-2 or TRBV6-3 and TRBJ2-7; 9 bases line up with TRBD1. In germline, CDR1 is MNHEY, CDR2 SVGEGT. The CDR3 consists of 16 residues. V shed 6 bases, J shed 2 bases, and the junction held 11 bases outside the gene matches. CDR3 sequence: CASSLAPGQGPYEQYF. CDR3 DNA sequence: TGTGCCAGCAGCCTCGCCCCCGGACAGGGGCCCTACGAGCAGTACTTC.

The rearrangement uses TRBV30 and TRBJ2-7; TRBD1 is a possible D gene (5 bases). CDR1 GTSNPN and CDR2 SVGIG come from the germline V gene (reference sequence). V gave up 0 bases and J gave up 6 bases, with 12 bases separating them. There are 13 residues in the CDR3. This chain's CDR3 is CAWSVLKGAEQYF. The DNA for the CDR3 is TGTGCCTGGAGTGTACTGAAAGGGGCCGAGCAGTACTTC.

This rearrangement joins TRBV20-1 to TRBJ1-4; D is unclear. CDR1 and CDR2 (germline): DFQATT, SNEGSKA (reference sequence). The CDR3 length is 13 residues. Deletions cut 5 bases from V and 8 bases from J, with 15 bases between. Written as DNA, the CDR3 is TGCAGTGCTCTGGGGAGGGAAAGGGAAAAACTGTTTTTT. It is translated as CSALGREREKLFF.

V usage is TRBV7-9 and J usage is TRBJ2-5, with 14 positions matching TRBD2. V lost 3 bases, J lost 4 bases, and 10 bases stayed unmatched. CDR1 SEHNR and CDR2 FQNEAQ come from the germline V gene (reference sequence). The CDR3 totals 18 residues. The CDR3 nucleotides read TGTGCCAGCAGCTTCCCAGGGACTAGCGGGAGAGGGGGAGAGACCCAGTACTTC. Protein sequence: CASSFPGTSGRGGETQYF.

The rearrangement uses TRBV5-6 and TRBJ1-5, with a weak D call TRBD1 (5 bases). Looked up from germline, CDR1 is SGHDT and CDR2 is YYEEEE. CDR3 length equals 12 residues. V lost 1 base to trimming and J lost 8 bases, with 7 bases between them. The CDR3, as DNA: TGTGCCAGCAGCTTGTGGGGGAAGCCCCAGCATTTT. The encoded protein is CASSLWGKPQHF.

The V gene is TRBV4-2, the J gene TRBJ1-1; no clear D gene. From germline, CDR1 is LGHNA and CDR2 YNFKEQ. CDR3 length: 12 residues. Trimming took 4 bases from V and 4 from J, leaving 7 bases between them. The CDR3 bases are TGTGCCAGCAGCCCCGGTCCCACTGAAGCTTTCTTT. Protein: CASSPGPTEAFF.